Listed below are T cell receptor beta chains from one sample, sequenced in a study of control samples from healthy donors and cancer patients. The table came from immunoSEQ multiplex PCR; TCRdb's copy has only in-frame clones and leaves some out. This table holds some 140,000 clones, around 85% found once. The source material was blood. The receptors here all came from a woman younger than 45 in good health. The CDR3 runs from the conserved cysteine through the conserved F or W. The D gene is left open where the match is weak. The size of a clone is reported for some rows only, either as once, few or many, or as a class for expanded clones.

>TRBV29-1|NA|TRBD1|TRBJ2-7
TGCAGCGTTGGGTCCCCGGACAGGGTCTACGAGCAGTACTTC
CSVGSPDRVYEQYF
>TRBV5-5|NA|TRBD1|TRBJ1-2
TGTGCCAGCAGCTCACAGGGGGCCTATGGCTACACCTTC
CASSSQGAYGYTF
>TRBV18|NA|TRBD1|TRBJ2-7
TGTGCCAGCTCACCCGGGACAGGGGCCCCCTACGAGCAGTACTTC
CASSPGTGAPYEQYF
>TRBV30|once|TRBD2|TRBJ2-5
TGTGCCTGGAGTTACGGACTAGCGGGACAAGAGACCCAGTACTTC
CAWSYGLAGQETQYF
>TRBV19|NA|TRBD2|TRBJ2-1
TGTGCCAGCAAAACTAGCGGGAAGGGCAATGAGCAGTTCTTC
CASKTSGKGNEQFF
>TRBV9|NA|NA|TRBJ1-6
TGTGCCAGCAGCGGACCGACTGGGGGTGGAGTCAATTCACCCCTCCACTTT
CASSGPTGGGVNSPLHF
>TRBV9|NA|NA|TRBJ2-4
TGTGCCAGCAGCGTAGCTGGGCAGGGGGGAGACATTCAGTACTTC
CASSVAGQGGDIQYF
>TRBV19|NA|NA|TRBJ2-5
TGTGCCAGTAGTATGGCAGGGGTTGGAGAGACCCAGTACTTC
CASSMAGVGETQYF
>TRBV5-1|NA|NA|TRBJ1-4
TGCGCCAGCGTACCAGGGAGCGCAACTAATGAAAAACTGTTTTTT
CASVPGSATNEKLFF
>TRBV14|NA|NA|TRBJ1-4
TGTGCCAGCAGCCAAGTTGGTTTCAAGGGCGAGTTTGCAACTAATGAAAAACTGTTTTTT
CASSQVGFKGEFATNEKLFF
>TRBV25-1|NA|NA|TRBJ2-1
TGTGCCAGCAGCAGAGCCGATTGGATTGATGAGCAGTTCTTC
CASSRADWIDEQFF
>TRBV11-2|NA|NA|TRBJ1-3
TGTGCCAGCAGCTCCCCGAGATCCTCTGGAAACACCATATATTTT
CASSSPRSSGNTIYF
>TRBV5-1|NA|NA|TRBJ2-7
TGCGCCAGCAGCGACAGCGCCAGCTCCTACGAGCAGTACTTC
CASSDSASSYEQYF
>TRBV9|NA|NA|TRBJ1-5
TGTGCCAGCAGCGTTGGACAGAAACATCAGCCCCAGCATTTT
CASSVGQKHQPQHF
>TRBV27|few|TRBD1|TRBJ2-2
TGTGCCAGCAGCTGGACAGGGAGGATCGGGGAGCTGTTTTTT
CASSWTGRIGELFF
>TRBV9|once|NA|TRBJ1-3
TGTGCCAGCAGCGTAGCTGGCATATCTGGAAACACCATATATTTT
CASSVAGISGNTIYF
>TRBV4-2|NA|TRBD1|TRBJ1-2
TGTGCCAGCAGCCAAGATCAGGGGACAGGGAACTATGGCTACACCTTC
CASSQDQGTGNYGYTF
>TRBV3-1/TRBV3-2|NA|NA|TRBJ1-1
TGTGCCAGCACCCAGGGAGACACTGAAGCTTTCTTT
CASTQGDTEAFF
>TRBV5-8|NA|NA|TRBJ1-1
TGTGCCAGCAGCTTGGTGGCGAAAAACACTGAAGCTTTCTTT
CASSLVAKNTEAFF
>TRBV6-5|NA|TRBD2|TRBJ2-7
TGTGCCACCCGGGGGGGCACTTCCTACGAGCAGTACTTC
CATRGGTSYEQYF
>TRBV6-2/TRBV6-3|NA|TRBD2|TRBJ2-4
TGTGCCAGCAGTTATAACCCGGGAGGGCCGGCCAAAAACATTCAGTACTTC
CASSYNPGGPAKNIQYF
>TRBV29-1|NA|NA|TRBJ2-2
TGCAGCGTTGAAGACGGGCTGGACGGGAACACCGGGGAGCTGTTTTTT
CSVEDGLDGNTGELFF
>TRBV7-9|once|NA|TRBJ2-7
TGTGCCAGCAGCTTAGCGTGGGCCAGGAGTGGCTACGAGCAGTACTTC
CASSLAWARSGYEQYF
>TRBV29-1|once|NA|TRBJ1-2
TGCAGCGTTGGTCAGGGGCGCGGTTCTAACTATGGCTACACCTTC
CSVGQGRGSNYGYTF
>TRBV19|NA|TRBD1|TRBJ2-1
TGTGCCAGTAGGACAGGGGGACCATACAATGAGCAGTTCTTC
CASRTGGPYNEQFF
>TRBV7-2|NA|TRBD1|TRBJ2-1
TGTGCCAGCAGCTCCGGGACAGGGGGGCCCAATGAGCAGTTCTTC
CASSSGTGGPNEQFF
>TRBV12-3/TRBV12-4|NA|NA|TRBJ1-5
TGTGCCAGCAGACCCGGTGGCAATCAGCCCCAGCATTTT
CASRPGGNQPQHF
>TRBV21-1|NA|NA|TRBJ2-1
TGTGCCAGCCGCGGGACGGGTGTCCCCTACAATGAGCAGTTCTTC
CASRGTGVPYNEQFF
>TRBV3-1/TRBV3-2|NA|NA|TRBJ1-6
TGTGCCAGCAGCCAAGTTCCCAGCTATAATTCACCCCTCCACTTT
CASSQVPSYNSPLHF
>TRBV11-2|NA|NA|TRBJ1-5
TGTGCCAGCAGCTTAGATATAGGAATCAATCAGCCCCAGCATTTT
CASSLDIGINQPQHF
>TRBV3-1/TRBV3-2|NA|TRBD2|TRBJ2-1
TGTGCCAGCAGCCAATCGGGAGGCCAGTTCTTC
CASSQSGGQFF
>TRBV6-1|NA|NA|TRBJ2-1
TGTGCCAGCAGTGAAGGGGGGAGGCGGGACACCTACAATGAGCAGTTCTTC
CASSEGGRRDTYNEQFF
>TRBV19|NA|NA|TRBJ1-4
TGTGCCAGTAGTTTATCCAGGGGCCCTAATGAAAAACTGTTTTTT
CASSLSRGPNEKLFF
>TRBV18|NA|NA|TRBJ1-5
TGTGCCAGCACCGACAGCTACAATCAGCCCCAGCATTTT
CASTDSYNQPQHF
>TRBV6-5|few|TRBD1|TRBJ2-5
TGTGCCAGCAGCCGGGACAGCCTACAAGAGACCCAGTACTTC
CASSRDSLQETQYF
>TRBV6-5|NA|TRBD1|TRBJ1-1
TGTGCCAGCACCCGGGGAGGACAGGGTGGAACTGAAGCTTTCTTT
CASTRGGQGGTEAFF
>TRBV11-2|NA|TRBD2|TRBJ2-5
TGTGCCAGCAACCGAGCGGGAGCCCAAGAGACCCAGTACTTC
CASNRAGAQETQYF
>TRBV4-2|NA|NA|TRBJ2-2
TGTGCCAGCAGCCCCGGACAGAACACCGGGGAGCTGTTTTTT
CASSPGQNTGELFF
>TRBV2|NA|NA|TRBJ2-2
TGTGCCAGCAGTGAATTTCAGGGCCTGCCCGGGGAGCTGTTTTTT
CASSEFQGLPGELFF
>TRBV2|NA|NA|TRBJ1-2
TGTGCCAGCAGTGAAAGGGGGGCGGATGGCTACACCTTC
CASSERGADGYTF
>TRBV10-1|NA|TRBD2|TRBJ2-3
TGCGCCAGCAGAGCCGGGACTAGCGGGAAGGCAGATACGCAGTATTTT
CASRAGTSGKADTQYF
>TRBV9|NA|TRBD1|TRBJ1-5
TGTGCCAGCAGCGTAGGACAGGGAGGGGGTCAGCCCCAGCATTTT
CASSVGQGGGQPQHF
>TRBV2|NA|TRBD2|TRBJ2-1
TGTGCCACTGTTAGCGGGAGTTCCTACAATGAGCAGTTCTTC
CATVSGSSYNEQFF
>TRBV19|NA|TRBD1|TRBJ2-5
TGTGCCAGTAGTATCCGACAGGGAAGGAGCCAAGAGACCCAGTACTTC
CASSIRQGRSQETQYF
>TRBV19|once|NA|TRBJ1-1
TGTGCCAGTAGTACCTCTCGGGGCGTAACTGAAGCTTTCTTT
CASSTSRGVTEAFF
>TRBV30|NA|NA|TRBJ1-1
TGTGCCTGGAGCCCTGGGACACAAGCTTTCTTT
CAWSPGTQAFF
>TRBV6-6|NA|NA|TRBJ2-7
TGTGCCAGCAGTTACCCACAGGGCTACGAGCAGTACTTC
CASSYPQGYEQYF
>TRBV19|NA|NA|TRBJ1-1
TGTGCCAGTAGAATTTGGGGCAGTCCGACGAACACTGAAGCTTTCTTT
CASRIWGSPTNTEAFF
>TRBV20-1|NA|NA|TRBJ2-1
TGCAGTGCTAGTATGGGGGACCCCCAGTTCTTC
CSASMGDPQFF
>TRBV5-6|NA|TRBD1|TRBJ1-5
TGTGCCAGCAGCCCCCGGGGACAGCGCAATCAGCCCCAGCATTTT
CASSPRGQRNQPQHF
>TRBV4-1|NA|TRBD1|TRBJ2-7
TGCGCCAGCAGTCAGACAGGGGGCTCCTACGAGCAGTACTTC
CASSQTGGSYEQYF
>TRBV30|once|NA|TRBJ2-1
TGTGCCTGGAGTGTTTTCTACAATGAGCAGTTCTTC
CAWSVFYNEQFF
>TRBV2|NA|NA|TRBJ2-7
TGTGCCAGCAGGAGGGACTCCGAACCCTACGAGCAGTACTTC
CASRRDSEPYEQYF
>TRBV25-1|once|NA|TRBJ2-7
TGTGCCAGCAGTGATACGGGGAGCTCCTACGAGCAGTACTTC
CASSDTGSSYEQYF
>TRBV9|NA|NA|TRBJ2-5
TGTGCCAGCAGCGGAGGTAGCGGAGGTGGGGAGACCCAGTACTTC
CASSGGSGGGETQYF
>TRBV10-3|NA|TRBD2|TRBJ2-3
TGTGCCATCAGTGATCCGACTAGCGGTAAAGGCACAGATACGCAGTATTTT
CAISDPTSGKGTDTQYF